These 5 T cell receptor beta chains were all obtained from the same sample, sequenced in a study of metastatic and nonmetastatic thyroid tumors. Thyroid surgery took place with no prior treatment in any patient. TCRdb re-called the PCR reads via MiXCR. The table includes 85,000 to 100,000 clones, 9.5% to 15% detected once. Sequencing used blood. These receptors all stem from a female donor with papillary thyroid cancer or a benign thyroid nodule (not recorded which). Some clones in this sample may be carry-over from other donors' samples.

There are many counts of this clone. The V call is TRBV2, the J call TRBJ2-7; 9 nucleotides align to TRBD1. The CDR3 has 15 residues. Trimming cost V 2 bases and J 5 bases; bases outside gene matches: 7. CDR1 and CDR2 (germline): SNHLY, FYNNEI. The CDR3 DNA is TGTGCCAGCAGTGAAATTGTGGGACAGGGCGACGAGCAGTACTTC. It encodes CASSEIVGQGDEQYF.

The gene calls are TRBV6-2 or TRBV6-3 and TRBJ2-7; D assignment may be TRBD1 or TRBD2 (6 bases each). The CDR3 is 17 amino acids. Germline CDR1 reads MNHEY; CDR2 reads SVGEGT. With 4 bases removed from V and 3 bases from J, the gap between germline ends came to 22 bases. The CDR3 protein is CASSWGVGTGTFYEQYF. The CDR3 nucleotides read TGTGCCAGCAGTTGGGGGGTCGGGACCGGGACATTCTACGAGCAGTACTTC.

In its sample, this clone was seen many times. The gene calls are TRBV29-1 and TRBJ2-7; the match to TRBD1 covers 7 bases. This CDR3 is built from 12 residues. Germline trimming cut 5 bases from V and 5 bases from J; bases unmatched to any gene: 6. Germline V gene lookup returns CDR1 SQVTM and CDR2 ANQGSEA. CDR3 DNA sequence: TGCAGCGTTACAGACGGGACAGACGAGCAGTACTTC. Protein sequence: CSVTDGTDEQYF.

This clone has a count of ten or more. This chain uses TRBV18 with TRBJ1-2; no clear D gene. The CDR3 consists of 14 residues. Germline-derived CDR1 and CDR2 are KGHSH and LQKENI. The V end was cut by 3 bases, the J end by 8 bases, with 16 bases between. CDR3 amino acids: CASSPDRVQMGYTF. DNA of the CDR3: TGTGCCAGCTCACCTGACCGGGTGCAAATGGGCTACACCTTC.

Comments on this clone: This may come from a read error, since a much larger clone is one base off. The chain uses TRBV9 and TRBJ2-2; D not resolved. The CDR3 is made up of 12 amino acids. Germline V gives CDR1 SGDLS, CDR2 YYNGEE. Trimming removed 5 bases at V and 4 bases at J, with 6 bases between. CDR3 amino acids: CASRVLTGELFF. For the CDR3, the DNA is TGTGCCAGCAGAGTACTCACCGGGGAGCTGTTTTTT.